This is a list of T cell receptor beta chains from one sample in a study of shared clonotypes between healthy human individuals. Measured with immunoSEQ multiplex PCR; TCRdb has only the in-frame clones, and not every one. The table includes roughly 1.4 million clones, approximately 98.5% detected once. Sequenced sample: naive CD4+ T cells sorted from blood. All receptors come from a young man in good health. CDR3s include the opening cysteine and the closing phenylalanine or tryptophan. The D gene is left open where the match is weak. Size is stated for part of the rows, as once, few or many counts, or as a class when the clone is expanded.

clone size: -; V gene: TRBV6-6; J gene: TRBJ2-7; D gene: TRBD1; CDR3 protein: CASSYSWDSSSYEQYF; CDR3 DNA: TGTGCCAGCAGTTACTCCTGGGACAGTAGCTCCTACGAGCAGTACTTC
clone size: -; V gene: TRBV18; J gene: TRBJ2-3; D gene: -; CDR3 protein: CASSPPRHPNHTDTQYF; CDR3 DNA: TGTGCCAGCTCACCCCCACGACACCCCAATCACACAGATACGCAGTATTTT
clone size: few; V gene: TRBV19; J gene: TRBJ2-7; D gene: TRBD2; CDR3 protein: CASASPGGYEQYF; CDR3 DNA: TGTGCCAGTGCCTCACCGGGGGGCTACGAGCAGTACTTC
clone size: -; V gene: TRBV18; J gene: TRBJ1-1; D gene: -; CDR3 protein: CASSPQVTEAFF; CDR3 DNA: TGTGCCAGCTCACCTCAGGTCACTGAAGCTTTCTTT
clone size: -; V gene: TRBV4-1; J gene: TRBJ2-7; D gene: TRBD1; CDR3 protein: CASSQPTGTGSLKNSEQYF; CDR3 DNA: TGCGCCAGCAGCCAACCCACCGGGACAGGGTCCTTAAAGAATTCCGAGCAGTACTTC
clone size: -; V gene: TRBV7-2; J gene: TRBJ2-2; D gene: -; CDR3 protein: CASSFSSGLRAGELFF; CDR3 DNA: TGTGCCAGCAGCTTTTCCTCGGGCTTGAGGGCCGGGGAGCTGTTTTTT
clone size: -; V gene: TRBV30; J gene: TRBJ1-4; D gene: -; CDR3 protein: CAWEEQGWNEKLFF; CDR3 DNA: TGTGCCTGGGAGGAACAGGGCTGGAATGAAAAACTGTTTTTT
clone size: -; V gene: TRBV5-1; J gene: TRBJ2-5; D gene: -; CDR3 protein: CASSLVPTGRETQYF; CDR3 DNA: TGCGCCAGCAGCTTGGTACCCACAGGACGCGAGACCCAGTACTTC
clone size: -; V gene: TRBV7-2; J gene: TRBJ2-7; D gene: -; CDR3 protein: CARPGPSSYEQYF; CDR3 DNA: TGTGCCAGACCAGGGCCGAGCTCCTACGAGCAGTACTTC
clone size: -; V gene: TRBV6-5; J gene: TRBJ2-7; D gene: -; CDR3 protein: CASSYGAHYEQYF; CDR3 DNA: TGTGCCAGCAGTTACGGGGCTCATTACGAGCAGTACTTC
clone size: -; V gene: TRBV5-1; J gene: TRBJ2-1; D gene: TRBD2; CDR3 protein: CASSLGTSSMNNEQFF; CDR3 DNA: TGCGCCAGCAGCTTGGGGACTAGCTCAATGAACAATGAGCAGTTCTTC
clone size: -; V gene: TRBV5-4; J gene: TRBJ2-4; D gene: TRBD1; CDR3 protein: CASSHGTGGSLADIQYF; CDR3 DNA: TGTGCCAGCAGCCACGGGACAGGGGGGTCTCTTGCGGACATTCAGTACTTC
clone size: -; V gene: TRBV27; J gene: TRBJ1-3; D gene: -; CDR3 protein: CASRPTGLGNTIYF; CDR3 DNA: TGTGCCAGCAGACCGACGGGTCTGGGAAACACCATATATTTT
clone size: -; V gene: TRBV7-9; J gene: TRBJ1-4; D gene: TRBD1; CDR3 protein: CASSTDRGNEKLFF; CDR3 DNA: TGTGCCAGCAGCACGGACAGGGGTAATGAAAAACTGTTTTTT
clone size: -; V gene: TRBV10-1; J gene: TRBJ2-7; D gene: -; CDR3 protein: CASSRGHSYEQYF; CDR3 DNA: TGCGCCAGCAGTCGGGGGCACTCCTACGAGCAGTACTTC
clone size: -; V gene: TRBV5-1; J gene: TRBJ1-1; D gene: TRBD1; CDR3 protein: CASSWGQGETEAFF; CDR3 DNA: TGCGCCAGCAGCTGGGGACAGGGAGAGACTGAAGCTTTCTTT
clone size: -; V gene: TRBV7-2; J gene: TRBJ1-2; D gene: -; CDR3 protein: CASSLITGGFSNYGYTF; CDR3 DNA: TGTGCCAGCAGCTTAATTACAGGCGGTTTTAGTAACTATGGCTACACCTTC
clone size: -; V gene: TRBV7-9; J gene: TRBJ2-1; D gene: TRBD2; CDR3 protein: CASSGSGRDYNEQFF; CDR3 DNA: TGTGCCAGCAGCGGTAGCGGGAGGGACTACAATGAGCAGTTCTTC
clone size: -; V gene: TRBV21-1; J gene: TRBJ2-1; D gene: -; CDR3 protein: CASSRRWSLEFVIVPFF; CDR3 DNA: TGTGCCAGCAGCAGGAGGTGGTCTTTGGAATTTGTTATCGTTCCGTTCTTC
clone size: once; V gene: TRBV5-1; J gene: TRBJ2-3; D gene: -; CDR3 protein: CASSLDPFPTSTDTQYF; CDR3 DNA: TGCGCCAGCAGCTTGGACCCCTTCCCTACTAGCACAGATACGCAGTATTTT
clone size: -; V gene: TRBV7-8; J gene: TRBJ2-7; D gene: -; CDR3 protein: CASGGAPHEQYF; CDR3 DNA: TGTGCCAGCGGGGGGGCCCCCCACGAGCAGTACTTC
clone size: -; V gene: TRBV4-3; J gene: TRBJ2-7; D gene: -; CDR3 protein: CASSQKTGTITSHEQYF; CDR3 DNA: TGCGCCAGCAGCCAAAAAACAGGGACAATAACCTCCCACGAGCAGTACTTC
clone size: -; V gene: TRBV18; J gene: TRBJ1-5; D gene: -; CDR3 protein: CASSPRVQGLGQPQHF; CDR3 DNA: TGTGCCAGCTCACCAAGGGTACAAGGATTGGGTCAGCCCCAGCATTTT
clone size: -; V gene: TRBV30; J gene: TRBJ2-5; D gene: -; CDR3 protein: CGWSVSVHHRVTQYF; CDR3 DNA: TGTGGCTGGAGTGTATCGGTTCACCACCGCGTGACCCAGTACTTC
clone size: -; V gene: TRBV11-3; J gene: TRBJ2-1; D gene: TRBD2; CDR3 protein: CASSLVLASGYNEQFF; CDR3 DNA: TGTGCCAGCAGCTTAGTTTTGGCTAGCGGTTACAATGAGCAGTTCTTC
clone size: -; V gene: TRBV5-1; J gene: TRBJ2-1; D gene: -; CDR3 protein: CASSWARNEQFF; CDR3 DNA: TGCGCCAGCAGCTGGGCACGCAATGAGCAGTTCTTC
clone size: -; V gene: TRBV10-3; J gene: TRBJ2-5; D gene: -; CDR3 protein: CAISEGRKETQYF; CDR3 DNA: TGTGCCATCAGTGAGGGGAGGAAAGAGACCCAGTACTTC
clone size: -; V gene: TRBV5-4; J gene: TRBJ2-5; D gene: -; CDR3 protein: CASSVMGTQETQYF; CDR3 DNA: TGTGCCAGCAGTGTGATGGGGACCCAAGAGACCCAGTACTTC
clone size: -; V gene: TRBV5-5; J gene: TRBJ2-2; D gene: -; CDR3 protein: CASSTRDHTTGELFF; CDR3 DNA: TGTGCCAGCAGCACCCGGGACCACACAACCGGGGAGCTGTTTTTT
clone size: once; V gene: TRBV5-8; J gene: TRBJ2-3; D gene: -; CDR3 protein: CASHGNTDTQYF; CDR3 DNA: TGTGCCAGCCATGGGAACACAGATACGCAGTATTTT
clone size: -; V gene: TRBV10-1; J gene: TRBJ2-2; D gene: TRBD1; CDR3 protein: CASSDLVQGAGELFF; CDR3 DNA: TGCGCCAGCAGTGATCTGGTACAGGGGGCCGGGGAGCTGTTTTTT
clone size: -; V gene: TRBV9; J gene: TRBJ2-7; D gene: -; CDR3 protein: CASSVDYGQSYEQYF; CDR3 DNA: TGTGCCAGCAGCGTAGACTACGGACAGTCCTACGAGCAGTACTTC
clone size: -; V gene: TRBV7-8; J gene: TRBJ2-7; D gene: -; CDR3 protein: CASSLKRIASYEQYF; CDR3 DNA: TGTGCCAGCAGCTTAAAGAGAATCGCTTCCTACGAGCAGTACTTC
clone size: -; V gene: TRBV5-1; J gene: TRBJ1-1; D gene: -; CDR3 protein: CASSFREGTEAFF; CDR3 DNA: TGCGCCAGCAGCTTTAGGGAAGGCACTGAAGCTTTCTTT
clone size: -; V gene: TRBV18; J gene: TRBJ2-3; D gene: -; CDR3 protein: CASSPPEGHTQYF; CDR3 DNA: TGTGCCAGCTCACCACCCGAGGGTCATACGCAGTATTTT
clone size: -; V gene: TRBV15; J gene: TRBJ2-2; D gene: -; CDR3 protein: CATSRVIGATGELFF; CDR3 DNA: TGTGCCACCAGCAGAGTAATAGGGGCCACCGGGGAGCTGTTTTTT
clone size: -; V gene: TRBV28; J gene: TRBJ1-1; D gene: -; CDR3 protein: CASSLRGALNTEAFF; CDR3 DNA: TGTGCCAGCAGTTTACGGGGGGCCTTGAACACTGAAGCTTTCTTT